Listed here are 15 T cell receptor beta chains from one sample, sequenced in a study of blood T cell repertoires in COVID-19. Produced via immunoSEQ multiplex PCR; TCRdb's table is partial and in-frame only. The table includes roughly 330,000 clones, roughly 87% detected once. The specimen was peripheral blood. All receptors come from a young man with COVID-19, enrolled during active disease.

The gene calls are TRBV13 and TRBJ2-7, with TRBD2 matching 8 bases. The CDR3 consists of 15 residues. V lost 5 bases, J lost 3 bases, and 9 bases stayed unmatched. CDR1 and CDR2 (germline): PRHDT, FYEKMQ (reference sequence). Here the CDR3 DNA reads TGTGCCAGCAGCCTTCGGACTAGCTGGGACTACGAGCAGTACTTC. This translates into CASSLRTSWDYEQYF.

This clone has a handful of counts. Distinct nucleotide sequences in the sample also encode this CDR3. The V call is TRBV18, the J call TRBJ2-7, with 8 bases identical to TRBD1. Germline V gives CDR1 KGHSH, CDR2 LQKENI. This CDR3 has 13 amino acids. Trimming at V came to 2 bases and at J to 4 bases, leaving 1 base not matched to a gene. The CDR3, as DNA: TGTGCCAGCTCACCAGGGACAGGATACGAGCAGTACTTC. Its protein is CASSPGTGYEQYF.

This clone was detected a few times. The chain joins TRBV24-1 to TRBJ1-1, with a possible D match to TRBD1 (6 bases). Germline V gives CDR1 KGHDR, CDR2 SFDVKD. Trimming shortened V by 7 bases and J by 0 bases, and 20 bases separated the two germline ends. The CDR3 is 17 amino acids. CDR3 sequence (DNA): TGTGCCACCAGAGGAATGGTTACAGGGAGGGTGAACACTGAAGCTTTCTTT. Translating gives CATRGMVTGRVNTEAFF.

V and J are TRBV24-1 and TRBJ2-1; TRBD1 matches at 9 bases. CDR1 KGHDR and CDR2 SFDVKD come from the germline V gene. The V and J ends lost 4 bases and 1 base, in that order; junction bases with no gene match: 4. The length of the CDR3 is 16 residues. The CDR3: CATSDFGTGSYNEQFF. For the CDR3, the DNA is TGTGCCACCAGTGACTTTGGGACAGGGTCCTACAATGAGCAGTTCTTC.

The chain has TRBV19 and TRBJ2-6, with 7 bases fitting TRBD1. Germline lookup yields CDR1 LNHDA and CDR2 SQIVND (reference sequence). The CDR3 contains 17 residues. V was clipped by 5 bases and J by 3 bases; unmatched bases: 10. The CDR3 coding sequence is TGTGCCAGTAGTTATCAGGGGGTTGGGATTGGGGCCAACGTCCTGACTTTC. Its translation: CASSYQGVGIGANVLTF.

The chain combines TRBV6-6 with TRBJ2-7, with a possible D match to TRBD2 (5 bases). V was cut by 6 bases and J by 7 bases, with 16 bases left in between. The CDR3 length is 13 residues. CDR1 and CDR2 from the germline V gene are MNHNY and SVGAGI (reference sequence). Here the CDR3 reads CASRNPDRREQYF. CDR3 nucleotides: TGTGCCAGCAGAAACCCGGATAGGAGGGAGCAGTACTTC.

The chain couples TRBV6-1 to TRBJ1-2; D is possibly TRBD1 (5 bases). V was pared by 2 bases and J by 8 bases, with 21 bases between. The CDR3 has 16 residues. The germline V gene has CDR1 MNHNS and CDR2 SASEGT. CDR3: CASSEKIQGGFGGYTF. CDR3 sequence (DNA): TGTGCCAGCAGTGAAAAAATCCAGGGCGGTTTTGGGGGCTACACCTTC.

V gene TRBV4-3 combines with J gene TRBJ2-6; D is undetermined. The germline gives CDR1 LGHNA, CDR2 YSLEER. The CDR3 is 16 amino acids. The ends were cut back, 2 bases at V and 0 bases at J, with 8 bases in the middle. CDR3 in amino acids: CASSQRGSSGANVLTF. CDR3 DNA: TGCGCCAGCAGCCAACGTGGTAGCTCTGGGGCCAACGTCCTGACTTTC.

V gene TRBV9 combines with J gene TRBJ1-6, with D possibly TRBD1 on 5 matching bases. CDR3 length: 15 residues. Germline V gene lookup returns CDR1 SGDLS and CDR2 YYNGEE. V lost 3 bases to trimming and J lost 6 bases, with 13 bases between them. CDR3 bases: TGTGCCAGCAGCGGCCTCCGGGACTCTAATTCACCCCTCCACTTT. Protein sequence: CASSGLRDSNSPLHF.

This clone was counted a few times. This chain connects TRBV2 to TRBJ2-1; 10 positions match TRBD1. Germline V gene lookup returns CDR1 SNHLY and CDR2 FYNNEI. The J segment lost 9 bases and the V segment lost 7 bases, leaving 9 bases of the junction unmatched. The length of the CDR3 is 14 residues. DNA of the CDR3: TGTGCCAGCACCGACAGGGGGCAATCAGTTGAGCAGTTCTTC. Its protein product is CASTDRGQSVEQFF.

The chain recombines TRBV7-2 with TRBJ2-5, with D possibly being TRBD2 (5 bases). The CDR3 is 13 amino acids. V dropped 1 base and J dropped 5 bases, with 8 bases sitting between them. Germline loops: CDR1 SGHTA, CDR2 FQGNSA. The CDR3 sequence is CASSLDRGETQYF. The CDR3 DNA reads TGTGCCAGCAGCTTAGATCGGGGTGAGACCCAGTACTTC.

The chain carries TRBV5-8 and TRBJ1-2; D possibly corresponds to TRBD1 (6 bases). V lost 1 base and J lost 3, with 10 bases in between. This CDR3 spans 14 amino acids. CDR1 and CDR2 (germline): SGHTS, YDEGEE. The CDR3 nucleotides read TGTGCCAGCAGCTTGACAGGGTTTTACTATGGCTACACCTTC. Amino acid sequence: CASSLTGFYYGYTF. The whole variable domain, remainder taken from reference TRBV5-8 and TRBJ1-2, is EAGVTQSPTHLIKTRGQQATLRCSPISGHTSVYWYQQALGLGLQFLLWYDEGEERNRGNFPPRFSGRQFPNYSSELNVNALELEDSALYLCASSLTGFYYGYTFGSGTRLTVV.

Comments on this clone: The same CDR3 can be traced to other DNA sequences in this sample. The V and J genes are TRBV18 and TRBJ2-5; 8 bases match TRBD1. This CDR3 has 15 residues. With V trimmed by 3 bases and J by 1 base, 4 bases remained unmatched. Per germline, CDR1 KGHSH and CDR2 LQKENI. The CDR3: CASSPLGQGQETQYF. The CDR3 DNA follows: TGTGCCAGCTCACCCCTCGGACAGGGCCAAGAGACCCAGTACTTC.

This clone was detected many times. This chain connects TRBV27 to TRBJ1-4; no clear D gene. CDR1 and CDR2 (germline): MNHEY, SMNVEV (reference sequence). V gave up 6 bases and J gave up 0 bases, with 8 bases separating them. The CDR3 has 14 residues. CDR3 residues: CASSPRSTNEKLFF. The CDR3 DNA reads TGTGCCAGCAGCCCGAGGTCAACTAATGAAAAACTGTTTTTT.

The V gene is TRBV5-1, the J gene TRBJ2-7; 7 nucleotides line up with TRBD1. Unmatched junction bases numbered 3, after V lost 4 bases and J lost 2 bases. This CDR3 has 13 residues. CDR1 is SGHRS, CDR2 YFSETQ, per germline. The CDR3 loop reads CASSPTGTYEQYF. The CDR3 nucleotides are TGCGCCAGCAGCCCGACAGGGACCTACGAGCAGTACTTC.